Presented here are 26 T cell receptor beta chains from one specimen sequenced in a study of cytomegalovirus exposure and HLA in healthy donors. The primer mix had 60 Vbeta and 13 Jbeta primers. Clones were sequenced by immunoSEQ multiplex PCR, and TCRdb holds only the in-frame ones, with some missing. The data contain some 130,000 clones, 70% to 80% of them singletons. Specimen: PBMCs. The receptor source for this set is a female donor in good health and CMV-seronegative.

The V call is TRBV6-5, the J call TRBJ1-1; D is perhaps TRBD1 (5 bases). The CDR3 consists of 14 residues. Per germline, CDR1 MNHEY and CDR2 SVGAGI. V lost 2 bases to trimming and J lost 6 bases, with 13 bases between them. CDR3 coding DNA: TGTGCCAGCAGTTACGCCGAAGGGGCCCCTGAAGCTTTCTTT. Its protein is CASSYAEGAPEAFF.

The chain couples TRBV27 to TRBJ2-3, with a possible D match to TRBD2 (5 bases). The CDR3 has 18 amino acids. V was trimmed by 5 bases and J by 1 base, leaving 22 bases between them. Germline V lookup: CDR1 MNHEY, CDR2 SMNVEV (reference sequence). For the CDR3, the DNA is TGTGCCAGCAGTACCATGCCCTACGGGATCGGGGGCACAGATACGCAGTATTTT. Translating gives CASSTMPYGIGGTDTQYF.

The V and J genes are TRBV7-9 and TRBJ2-7; possible D gene TRBD1, 5 bases. Germline CDR1 and CDR2: SEHNR and FQNEAQ (reference sequence). The ends were cut back, 2 bases at V and 0 bases at J, with 14 bases in the middle. The CDR3 runs 16 residues. The CDR3 spells CASSLTDFTGSYEQYF. The CDR3, as DNA: TGTGCCAGCAGCTTAACAGATTTTACAGGCTCCTACGAGCAGTACTTC.

A single count supports this clone. This chain connects TRBV4-1 to TRBJ2-5; a possible D gene is TRBD2 (6 bases). Germline CDR1 and CDR2: MGHRA and YSYEKL. Trimming pared 0 bases from V and 0 bases from J, leaving 11 bases between. This CDR3 region has 16 residues. The CDR3 loop reads CASSQDTGSYQETQYF. CDR3 DNA: TGCGCCAGCAGCCAAGATACCGGGAGTTACCAAGAGACCCAGTACTTC.

This clone was seen once. CDR3 region: CASSVGQGYSYEQYF. The CDR3 DNA sequence: TGTGCCAGCAGCGTAGGACAGGGTTACTCCTACGAGCAGTACTTC. The chain combines TRBV9 with TRBJ2-7; 7 bases agree with TRBD1. Per germline, CDR1 SGDLS and CDR2 YYNGEE. Trimming removed 0 bases from V and 0 bases from J; junction bases left unmatched: 3. This CDR3 is 15 amino acids long.

The chain recombines TRBV19 with TRBJ1-2; D gene uncertain. This CDR3 spans 12 amino acids. Trimming pared 6 bases from V and 4 bases from J, leaving 9 bases between. Germline V gene data show CDR1 as LNHDA and CDR2 as SQIVND (reference sequence). The CDR3 protein is CASRVPIYGYTF. The CDR3 DNA reads TGTGCCAGTAGGGTTCCTATCTATGGCTACACCTTC.

This clone has more than one count but fewer than ten. CDR3 protein: CASSLRGLNTDTQYF. The CDR3 nucleotides read TGTGCCAGCAGCCTAAGGGGACTCAACACAGATACGCAGTATTTT. The chain couples TRBV5-6 to TRBJ2-3, with a tentative D call TRBD2 (6 bases). This CDR3 has 15 amino acids. Per germline, CDR1 SGHDT and CDR2 YYEEEE. Trimming shortened V by 4 bases and J by 2 bases, and 14 bases separated the two germline ends.

The chain combines TRBV7-6 with TRBJ1-4; D is perhaps TRBD1 (6 bases). The CDR3 is 16 residues long. Trimming removed 3 bases from V and 5 bases from J, with 16 bases in between. Germline CDR1 reads SGHVS; CDR2 reads FNYEAQ. This CDR3 is CASSFSFGQGNEKLFF. CDR3 nucleotide sequence: TGTGCCAGCAGCTTCTCATTCGGGCAGGGGAATGAAAAACTGTTTTTT.

In this sample, this clone turned up a few times. The V call is TRBV7-9, the J call TRBJ1-1; 7 bases map to TRBD1. This CDR3 has 12 amino acids. Losses at the gene ends were 5 bases for V and 10 bases for J; bases not matched to a gene: 7. The germline V gene has CDR1 SEHNR and CDR2 FQNEAQ (reference sequence). The CDR3 here is CASSTRDSLAFF. CDR3 nucleotide sequence: TGTGCCAGCAGCACACGGGACAGTCTAGCTTTCTTT.

This chain links TRBV29-1 with TRBJ1-1, with unresolved D. Germline loops: CDR1 SQVTM, CDR2 ANQGSEA. This CDR3 is 13 amino acids long. V lost 7 bases, J lost 0 bases, and 12 bases lay in between. CDR3 region: CSGEYSMNTEAFF. CDR3 in DNA: TGCAGCGGAGAATACTCCATGAACACTGAAGCTTTCTTT. The full variable domain, completed using reference TRBV29-1 and TRBJ1-1, is SAVISQKPSRDICQRGTSLTIQCQVDSQVTMMFWYRQQPGQSLTLIATANQGSEATYESGFVIDKFPISRPNLTFSTLTVSNMSPEDSSIYLCSGEYSMNTEAFFGQGTRLTVV.

The chain has TRBV4-3 and TRBJ2-7; 8 bases are shared with TRBD2. V shed 0 bases and J 3 bases; nucleotides not matched to a gene: 7. Germline-derived CDR1 and CDR2 are LGHNA and YSLEER. The CDR3 extends over 16 amino acids. The CDR3 nucleotides are TGCGCCAGCAGCCAAGAGTGGCGGGGGGCGGTCTACGAGCAGTACTTC. Amino acids: CASSQEWRGAVYEQYF.

This clone was detected a few times. The chain links TRBV28 to TRBJ1-2, with D maybe TRBD1 (6 bases). Germline V gene data show CDR1 as MDHEN and CDR2 as SYDVKM. Trimming shortened V by 8 bases and J by 4 bases, and 17 bases separated the two germline ends. The CDR3 runs 14 residues. The CDR3 loop is CASCTGRSGYGYTF. The CDR3 nucleotides are TGTGCCAGCTGCACAGGGAGAAGTGGCTATGGCTACACCTTC.

The chain uses TRBV28 and TRBJ2-2; D may be TRBD2 (6 bases). This CDR3 contains 15 residues. The V end lost 9 bases, the J end lost 8 bases, and 22 bases lay between the germline ends. From germline, CDR1 is MDHEN and CDR2 SYDVKM. This chain's CDR3 is CASRLAGIPGGELFF. As DNA, the CDR3 is TGTGCCAGTCGTCTGGCGGGGATCCCAGGGGGGGAGCTGTTTTTT. Filled out from reference TRBV28 and TRBJ2-2, the complete variable domain reads DVKVTQSSRYLVKRTGEKVFLECVQDMDHENMFWYRQDPGLGLRLIYFSYDVKMKEKGDIPEGYSVSREKKERFSLILESASTNQTSMYLCASRLAGIPGGELFFGEGSRLTVL.

The chain uses TRBV18 and TRBJ1-1; a possible D gene is TRBD1 (5 bases). The germline V gene encodes CDR1 KGHSH and CDR2 LQKENI. Trimming cost V 6 bases and J 1 base, with 9 bases left between them. The CDR3 sequence is 13 residues long. The chain's CDR3 is CASSGDRNTEAFF. CDR3 sequence (DNA): TGTGCCAGCTCGGGCGACAGGAACACTGAAGCTTTCTTT.

This clone has a single count. The rearrangement joins TRBV28 to TRBJ1-1; possible D gene TRBD1, 5 bases. V was trimmed by 2 bases and J by 0 bases, leaving 7 bases between them. The CDR3 totals 14 residues. Germline-derived CDR1 and CDR2 are MDHEN and SYDVKM. CDR3 residues: CASSLLQVNTEAFF. CDR3 sequence (DNA): TGTGCCAGCAGTTTACTACAGGTGAACACTGAAGCTTTCTTT.

The chain combines TRBV11-2 with TRBJ1-2; D remains unclear. CDR3 length: 15 amino acids. Trimming removed 6 bases at V and 4 bases at J, with 18 bases between. Germline-derived CDR1 and CDR2 are SGHAT and FQNNGV. CDR3 bases: TGTGCCAGCAGTCAAGGGAGGCCCCGACCCTATGGCTACACCTTC. Protein product: CASSQGRPRPYGYTF.

This clone appeared a single time. The V and J genes are TRBV5-1 and TRBJ1-4; a weak D match, TRBD1 (5 bases). V was pared by 5 bases and J by 5 bases, with 16 bases between. This CDR3 region has 15 residues. CDR1 SGHRS and CDR2 YFSETQ come from the germline V gene. CDR3 amino acids: CASSPRGAGNEKLFF. The CDR3 DNA is TGCGCCAGCAGTCCACGAGGGGCGGGGAATGAAAAACTGTTTTTT.

The chain combines TRBV12-5 with TRBJ2-1, with D perhaps matching TRBD2 (6 bases). CDR3 length: 12 residues. In germline, CDR1 is LGHNT, CDR2 FRNRAP. Trimming removed 3 bases from V and 11 bases from J, with 11 bases in between. The CDR3 protein is CASGFPRGKQFF. CDR3 coding DNA: TGTGCTAGTGGTTTTCCTCGCGGGAAGCAGTTCTTC. The full variable domain, with the rest looked up from reference TRBV12-5 and TRBJ2-1, is DARVTQTPRHKVTEMGQEVTMRCQPILGHNTVFWYRQTMMQGLELLAYFRNRAPLDDSGMPKDRFSAEMPDATLATLKIQPSEPRDSAVYFCASGFPRGKQFFGPGTRLTVL.

This clone was seen only a few times. V and J are TRBV4-1 and TRBJ1-2; D is perhaps TRBD1 (5 bases). This CDR3 has 16 residues. CDR1 is MGHRA and CDR2 is YSYEKL in the germline V gene. Trimming removed 4 bases from V and 8 bases from J, with 23 bases in between. CDR3 DNA sequence: TGCGCCAGCAGCCTACAGGATACAAGGACGGCTATGGGCTACACCTTC. Protein: CASSLQDTRTAMGYTF.

The chain links TRBV19 to TRBJ1-1; D may be TRBD1 (6 bases). Trimming shortened V by 5 bases and J by 1 base, and 11 bases separated the two germline ends. The CDR3 consists of 14 residues. The germline CDR1 and CDR2 sequences are LNHDA and SQIVND (reference sequence). CDR3 protein: CASSLTGSNTEAFF. Here the CDR3 DNA reads TGTGCCAGTAGTTTGACAGGTTCGAACACTGAAGCTTTCTTT.

CDR3 sequence (DNA): TGTGCCAGCAGCTTTCTCGGACAGGGCGGGTACGAGCAGTACTTC. Amino acid sequence: CASSFLGQGGYEQYF. This chain links TRBV7-8 with TRBJ2-7; 8 bases match TRBD1. The germline CDR1 and CDR2 sequences are SGHVS and FQNEAQ. The ends lost 3 bases at V and 4 bases at J; junction bases unmatched: 8. This CDR3 contains 15 residues.

The CDR3 coding sequence is TGCGCCAGCAGAAATTTCGGTGGTAGCACTGAAGCTTTCTTT. This sequence encodes CASRNFGGSTEAFF. This sequence joins TRBV4-3 and TRBJ1-1, with D hard to call. The CDR3 covers 14 residues. Between the trimmed V and J ends, which lost 6 bases and 4 bases, there was a span of 15 bases. The germline gives CDR1 LGHNA, CDR2 YSLEER.

The chain is built from TRBV7-2 and TRBJ1-2; 8 bases line up with TRBD1. CDR3 length: 12 residues. Losses at the gene ends were 4 bases for V and 8 bases for J; bases not matched to a gene: 3. Germline CDR1 SGHTA, CDR2 FQGNSA. The CDR3 sequence is CASSSTGGGYTF. CDR3 coding DNA: TGTGCCAGCAGCTCTACAGGGGGAGGCTACACCTTC.

In this sample, this clone turned up once. The V call is TRBV11-3, the J call TRBJ2-5; D is perhaps TRBD2 (5 bases). In germline, CDR1 is SGHNT, CDR2 YENEEA. Trimming pared 7 bases from V and 5 bases from J, leaving 26 bases between. The CDR3 covers 17 residues. CDR3 bases: TGTGCCAGCACCTACGGACTGGGTGATGGTGATGGGGAGACCCAGTACTTC. Translation: CASTYGLGDGDGETQYF.

V usage is TRBV28 and J usage is TRBJ2-1; 11 bases are a match to TRBD2. Germline CDR1 reads MDHEN; CDR2 reads SYDVKM. This CDR3 is 15 amino acids long. Losses at the gene ends were 3 bases for V and 7 bases for J; bases not matched to a gene: 5. The CDR3 is CASSLTSGIKNEQFF. The CDR3 bases are TGTGCCAGCAGTTTGACTAGCGGGATTAAAAATGAGCAGTTCTTC. The full variable domain, with the rest looked up from reference TRBV28 and TRBJ2-1, is DVKVTQSSRYLVKRTGEKVFLECVQDMDHENMFWYRQDPGLGLRLIYFSYDVKMKEKGDIPEGYSVSREKKERFSLILESASTNQTSMYLCASSLTSGIKNEQFFGPGTRLTVL.

The genes are TRBV5-1 and TRBJ2-2, with TRBD2 matching over 9 bases. Germline CDR1 and CDR2: SGHRS and YFSETQ. CDR3 length: 15 amino acids. V dropped 7 bases and J dropped 7; count of bases not matched to a gene: 11. CDR3 sequence (DNA): TGCGCCAGCGGGTTTAGCGGGGGATCACTCGGGGAGCTGTTTTTT. Protein sequence: CASGFSGGSLGELFF.